This T cell receptor (beta chain) was documented in a study of technical replicates of blood from a few donors. Data came from immunoSEQ multiplex PCR; TCRdb stores just in-frame clones and leaves some out. The sample records tens of thousands of clones, roughly 94% being singletons. The CDR3 has 15 residues. V lost 1 base and J lost 2, with 11 bases in between. Germline V lookup: CDR1 SGHTA, CDR2 FQGNSA. The sequence derives from a human donor in good health. Sequenced sample: T cells isolated from PBMCs. This chain uses TRBV7-2 with TRBJ1-2; tentative D call: TRBD1 (6 bases). This chain's CDR3 is CASSLERQGNYGYTF. DNA of the CDR3: TGTGCCAGCAGCTTAGAACGCCAGGGGAACTATGGCTACACCTTC.